A single sample is the source of the 30 T cell receptor beta chains below, sequenced in a study of PD-1 blockade in mismatch repair-deficient tumors. Profiled with immunoSEQ multiplex PCR; TCRdb holds only in-frame clones, not every one. The repertoire holds over 100,000 clones, over 65% seen once, with roughly 4.5% in the top ten. The sample here was peripheral blood, taken roughly 60 weeks after starting pembrolizumab. All receptors derive from an adult with mismatch repair-deficient cancer.

The chain carries TRBV7-9 and TRBJ1-4, with D possibly matching TRBD1 (5 bases). This CDR3 spans 17 amino acids. Per the germline V gene, CDR1 is SEHNR and CDR2 is FQNEAQ (reference sequence). V was pared by 5 bases and J by 2 bases, with 18 bases between. Here the CDR3 reads CASSIYAAGFTNEKLFF. The CDR3 DNA reads as TGTGCCAGCAGCATCTATGCGGCAGGGTTTACTAATGAAAAACTGTTTTTT.

This chain links TRBV6-1 with TRBJ2-7; 7 bases match TRBD2. Losses at the gene ends were 11 bases for V and 3 bases for J; bases not matched to a gene: 10. There are 13 residues in the CDR3. CDR1 is MNHNS and CDR2 is SASEGT in the germline V gene. The DNA for the CDR3 is TGTGCCGGGGGGGTGGACTTCGGCTACGAGCAGTACTTC. Translating it yields CAGGVDFGYEQYF.

This clone was seen a single time. The rearrangement uses TRBV7-9 and TRBJ2-7; the D gene is possibly TRBD2 (6 bases). V was pared by 2 bases and J by 6 bases, with 11 bases between. The CDR3 runs to 13 residues. Germline-derived CDR1 and CDR2 are SEHNR and FQNEAQ (reference sequence). CDR3 region: CASSLLMGGEQYF. The CDR3 bases are TGTGCCAGCAGCTTATTGATGGGGGGCGAGCAGTACTTC.

This rearrangement joins TRBV18 to TRBJ2-7; D might be TRBD1 (5 bases). V dropped 10 bases and J dropped 0 bases, with 16 bases sitting between them. CDR1 and CDR2 (germline): KGHSH, LQKENI. The CDR3 sequence is 14 residues long. The CDR3 is CATSAQGHSYEQYF. CDR3 coding DNA: TGTGCCACCTCCGCCCAGGGCCACTCCTACGAGCAGTACTTC.

This rearrangement joins TRBV7-9 to TRBJ2-5; TRBD2 agrees at 13 bases. Germline V gene sequence: CDR1 SEHNR, CDR2 FQNEAQ (reference sequence). The junction had 8 bases not matched to a gene; V was cut back by 6 bases and J by 4 bases. The CDR3 spans 16 residues. The CDR3 reads CASSFGLAGAGETQYF. In DNA, the CDR3 is TGTGCCAGCAGTTTCGGACTAGCGGGAGCGGGAGAGACCCAGTACTTC.

The CDR3: CASSLSGLAGVRSYEQYF. CDR3 DNA sequence: TGTGCCAGCAGCTTATCGGGACTAGCGGGAGTTAGATCCTACGAGCAGTACTTC. The chain has TRBV7-2 and TRBJ2-7, with 14 bases lining up with TRBD2. The CDR3 contains 18 residues. V lost 2 bases and J lost 1; bases outside the gene matches: 7. Germline assignment: CDR1 SGHTA and CDR2 FQGNSA. The full variable domain, completed using reference TRBV7-2 and TRBJ2-7, is GAGVSQSPSNKVTEKGKDVELRCDPISGHTALYWYRQSLGQGLEFLIYFQGNSAPDKSGLPSDRFSAERTGGSVSTLTIQRTQQEDSAVYLCASSLSGLAGVRSYEQYFGPGTRLTVT.

This clone was counted a few times. The rearrangement joins TRBV7-2 to TRBJ2-2, with 7 bases aligning to TRBD2. Germline loops: CDR1 SGHTA, CDR2 FQGNSA. The CDR3 extends over 16 amino acids. The V gene end was trimmed by 3 bases and the J gene end by 1 base; junction bases not matched to a gene: 5. The DNA for the CDR3 is TGTGCCAGCAGCTTTAGGGAGCGGGGGAACACCGGGGAGCTGTTTTTT. As protein: CASSFRERGNTGELFF.

The chain employs TRBV11-3 and TRBJ1-4, with D possibly matching TRBD1 (5 bases). Deletions cut 2 bases from V and 4 bases from J, with 11 bases between. The CDR3 totals 15 residues. Germline CDR1 reads SGHNT; CDR2 reads YENEEA. CDR3 DNA sequence: TGTGCCAGCAGCTTACCCCGTGGGGGTAATGAAAAACTGTTTTTT. Its translation is CASSLPRGGNEKLFF.

V usage is TRBV7-2 and J usage is TRBJ1-2, with D maybe TRBD1 (5 bases). CDR3 size: 13 residues. CDR1 is SGHTA and CDR2 is FQGNSA in the germline V gene. V was shortened by 5 bases and J by 8 bases, with 15 bases between the two germline ends. The CDR3 DNA sequence: TGTGCCAGCAGCCGAGGACAAATGGGAGGCTACACCTTC. Its translation: CASSRGQMGGYTF.

The chain has TRBV11-2 and TRBJ2-7; 7 nucleotides agree with TRBD1. The CDR3 has 13 amino acids. V was pared by 5 bases and J by 5 bases, with 6 bases of the junction left unmatched. Per germline, CDR1 SGHAT and CDR2 FQNNGV. The CDR3 DNA is TGTGCCAGCAGCCGGGACAGAGACCACGAGCAGTACTTC. As protein: CASSRDRDHEQYF.

The V call is TRBV15, the J call TRBJ1-2, with unresolved D. Per germline, CDR1 LNHNV and CDR2 YYDKDF (reference sequence). Trimming left V 5 bases short and J 0 bases short, with 7 bases between. The CDR3 runs to 13 residues. CDR3 DNA sequence: TGTGCCACCAGCTATGGGCCTAACTATGGCTACACCTTC. Translated: CATSYGPNYGYTF.

The chain joins TRBV5-1 to TRBJ2-1; D gene uncertain. This CDR3 has 15 residues. V lost 0 bases and J 1 base, leaving 8 bases between the germline ends. From germline, CDR1 is SGHRS and CDR2 YFSETQ. CDR3 bases: TGCGCCAGCAGCTTGGTTGGCTCTTCCTACAATGAGCAGTTCTTC. It translates to CASSLVGSSYNEQFF.

The chain uses TRBV13 and TRBJ1-5; D is unclear. V shed 5 bases and J shed 1 base, with 6 bases lying between them. This CDR3 is built from 13 residues. The V gene's germline CDR1 is PRHDT and CDR2 FYEKMQ (reference sequence). CDR3 sequence (DNA): TGTGCCAGCAGCGAAAGCAGCAATCAGCCCCAGCATTTT. As protein: CASSESSNQPQHF.

A single count supports this clone. The V call is TRBV4-3, the J call TRBJ1-2; D remains ambiguous. V lost 4 bases and J 4 bases, leaving 16 bases between the germline ends. This CDR3 has 15 residues. The germline gives CDR1 LGHNA, CDR2 YSLEER. CDR3 amino acids: CASSPSFAPTYGYTF. CDR3 DNA sequence: TGCGCCAGCAGCCCTTCCTTTGCACCTACCTATGGCTACACCTTC.

The chain is built from TRBV13 and TRBJ2-7; 12 bases map to TRBD1. This CDR3 contains 16 residues. The V and J ends lost 2 bases and 3 bases, in that order; junction bases with no gene match: 5. CDR1 is PRHDT and CDR2 is FYEKMQ in the germline V gene (reference sequence). CDR3 sequence (DNA): TGTGCCAGCAGCTTATCGGGGACAGGGGGCCTCTACGAGCAGTACTTC. As protein: CASSLSGTGGLYEQYF.

This chain uses TRBV7-8 with TRBJ2-7; TRBD2 agrees at 8 bases. J gave up 3 bases and V 6 bases, and 10 bases lay outside the gene matches. Germline CDR1 is SGHVS and CDR2 is FQNEAQ. The length of the CDR3 is 15 residues. This CDR3 reads CASSYAGTSGYEQYF. The CDR3 DNA sequence: TGTGCCAGCAGTTACGCCGGAACTAGCGGCTACGAGCAGTACTTC.

The genes are TRBV10-1 and TRBJ2-7; possibly TRBD2 for D (5 bases). The germline V and J ends were trimmed by 2 bases and 0 bases, with 14 bases remaining between them. Germline-derived CDR1 and CDR2 are WNHNN and SYGVQD (reference sequence). The CDR3 runs 16 residues. CDR3: CASSEGQRMSSYEQYF. DNA for the CDR3: TGCGCCAGCAGTGAGGGCCAGCGGATGAGCTCCTACGAGCAGTACTTC.

V usage is TRBV7-9 and J usage is TRBJ2-7, with D perhaps TRBD2 (6 bases). The CDR3 extends over 16 amino acids. Germline values: CDR1 SEHNR, CDR2 FQNEAQ (reference sequence). The V end lost 5 bases, the J end lost 4 bases, and 21 bases lay between the germline ends. In DNA, the CDR3 is TGTGCCAGCAGCGAGGATAGCGGCGTCGGGGTTTACGAGCAGTACTTC. This translates into CASSEDSGVGVYEQYF. Filled out from reference TRBV7-9 and TRBJ2-7, the complete variable domain reads DTGVSQNPRHKITKRGQNVTFRCDPISEHNRLYWYRQTLGQGPEFLTYFQNEAQLEKSRLLSDRFSAERPKGSFSTLEIQRTEQGDSAMYLCASSEDSGVGVYEQYFGPGTRLTVT.

The chain recombines TRBV15 with TRBJ1-3; D is perhaps TRBD1 (5 bases). The germline V gene encodes CDR1 LNHNV and CDR2 YYDKDF (reference sequence). V gave up 1 base and J gave up 0 bases, with 7 bases separating them. The CDR3 covers 15 residues. Written as DNA, the CDR3 is TGTGCCACCAGCAGAGGACAGAGCTCTGGAAACACCATATATTTT. This sequence encodes CATSRGQSSGNTIYF.

The rearrangement links TRBV19 to TRBJ2-7; 10 nucleotides align to TRBD2. This CDR3 region has 16 residues. The V segment lost 5 bases and the J segment 2 bases; nucleotides outside the gene matches: 9. Germline V gene data show CDR1 as LNHDA and CDR2 as SQIVND (reference sequence). CDR3 in amino acids: CASSGASGSNTYEQYF. The CDR3 DNA follows: TGTGCCAGTAGTGGGGCTAGCGGGAGTAACACCTACGAGCAGTACTTC.

The chain combines TRBV18 with TRBJ2-5; D unresolved. Trimming shortened V by 1 base and J by 1 base, and 7 bases separated the two germline ends. Germline V lookup: CDR1 KGHSH, CDR2 LQKENI. There are 14 residues in the CDR3. The DNA for the CDR3 is TGTGCCAGCTCACCACGCGCGAGCCAAGAGACCCAGTACTTC. This codes for CASSPRASQETQYF.

The gene calls are TRBV10-2 and TRBJ2-5; maybe TRBD2 (5 bases). The length of the CDR3 is 12 residues. CDR1 is WSHSY and CDR2 is SAAADI in the germline V gene. Trimming removed 6 bases from V and 0 bases from J, with 5 bases in between. The CDR3 DNA sequence: TGCGCCAGCAGGGACTACCAAGAGACCCAGTACTTC. Its protein product is CASRDYQETQYF.

On this clone: An end of the junction differs from the germline gene, which may be a read error. V usage is TRBV7-7 and J usage is TRBJ2-3; D is uncertain. CDR1 and CDR2 from the germline V gene are SSHAT and FNYEAQ (reference sequence). The CDR3 extends over 14 amino acids. The CDR3 bases are TGTGCTAGCAGCTCAGGCCCTGGCACAGATACGCAGTATTTT. Translated: CASSSGPGTDTQYF.

In nucleotides, the CDR3 is TGTGCCAGCAGCCAAGAGGGCGGTCACTCGAACACCGGGGAGCTGTTTTTT. It codes for CASSQEGGHSNTGELFF. The V and J genes are TRBV4-2 and TRBJ2-2, with D unresolved. The germline V gene encodes CDR1 LGHNA and CDR2 YNFKEQ. The CDR3 is 17 residues long. The V and J ends lost 0 bases and 0 bases respectively, with 11 bases between them.

The chain links TRBV9 to TRBJ2-5, with 7 bases matching TRBD1. This CDR3 comprises 15 residues. Germline assignment: CDR1 SGDLS and CDR2 YYNGEE. V dropped 1 base and J dropped 4; count of bases not matched to a gene: 7. CDR3 in DNA: TGTGCCAGCAGCGTATATACAGGGGCGGGAGAGACCCAGTACTTC. This translates into CASSVYTGAGETQYF.

The rearrangement joins TRBV30 to TRBJ2-1, with TRBD2 matching over 7 bases. Germline values: CDR1 GTSNPN, CDR2 SVGIG (reference sequence). The CDR3 extends over 15 amino acids. V lost 5 bases to trimming and J lost 4 bases; unmatched junction nucleotides: 11. CDR3 coding DNA: TGTGCCTGGGGCATCGGAGCGGGGACTTACAATGAGCAGTTCTTC. The encoded protein is CAWGIGAGTYNEQFF. Drawing the rest from reference TRBV30 and TRBJ2-1, the complete variable domain is SQTIHQWPATLVQPVGSPLSLECTVEGTSNPNLYWYRQAAGRGLQLLFYSVGIGQISSEVPQNLSASRPQDRQFILSSKKLLLSDSGFYLCAWGIGAGTYNEQFFGPGTRLTVL.

In its sample, this clone was seen a few times. The gene calls are TRBV5-1 and TRBJ2-7; 7 positions match TRBD2. The CDR3 sequence is 15 residues long. Per the germline V gene, CDR1 is SGHRS and CDR2 is YFSETQ. V gave up 0 bases and J gave up 2 bases; unmatched junction bases: 5. The CDR3 DNA is TGCGCCAGCAGCTTGGTTGCGGGAGAGACCTACGAGCAGTACTTC. It yields the protein CASSLVAGETYEQYF.

The chain links TRBV27 to TRBJ2-1, with 7 bases lining up with TRBD2. In germline, CDR1 is MNHEY, CDR2 SMNVEV (reference sequence). J lost 4 bases, V lost 4 bases, and 10 bases had no gene match. CDR3 length equals 16 residues. The CDR3 nucleotides are TGTGCCAGCAGTTCTCTGGGGAGGGGACTTTACAATGAGCAGTTCTTC. Encoded protein: CASSSLGRGLYNEQFF.

The chain recombines TRBV7-9 with TRBJ2-1; 8 nucleotides align to TRBD1. The CDR3 consists of 15 residues. The ends lost 3 bases at V and 10 bases at J; junction bases unmatched: 11. Germline assignment: CDR1 SEHNR and CDR2 FQNEAQ (reference sequence). The CDR3, as DNA: TGTGCCAGCAGCTTTGACAGGGGAGCAACAATGGAGCAGTTCTTC. Translated: CASSFDRGATMEQFF.

The gene calls are TRBV15 and TRBJ2-3, with no clear D. V lost 5 bases to trimming and J lost 6 bases, with 18 bases between them. The CDR3 is 15 residues long. Germline-derived CDR1 and CDR2 are LNHNV and YYDKDF (reference sequence). This CDR3 reads CATSELVGNTDTQYF. DNA for the CDR3: TGTGCCACCAGCGAATTGGTGGGCAACACTGATACGCAGTATTTT.